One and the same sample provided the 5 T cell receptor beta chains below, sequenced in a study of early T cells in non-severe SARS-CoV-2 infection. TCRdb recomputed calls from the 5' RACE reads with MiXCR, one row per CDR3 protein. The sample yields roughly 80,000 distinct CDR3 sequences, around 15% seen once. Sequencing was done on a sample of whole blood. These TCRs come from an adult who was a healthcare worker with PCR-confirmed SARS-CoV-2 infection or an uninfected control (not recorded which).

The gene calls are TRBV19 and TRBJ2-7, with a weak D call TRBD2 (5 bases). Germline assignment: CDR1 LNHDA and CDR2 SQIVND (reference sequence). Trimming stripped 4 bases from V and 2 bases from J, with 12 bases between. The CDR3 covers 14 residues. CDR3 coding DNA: TGTGCCAGTAGTACCCGAGGGTCTCCCTACGAGCAGTACTTC. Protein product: CASSTRGSPYEQYF.

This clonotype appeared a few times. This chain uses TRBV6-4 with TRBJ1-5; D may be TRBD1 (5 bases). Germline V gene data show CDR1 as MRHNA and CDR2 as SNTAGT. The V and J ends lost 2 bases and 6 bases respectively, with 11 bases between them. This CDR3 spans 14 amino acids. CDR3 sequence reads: CASSDAQGSQPQHF. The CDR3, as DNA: TGTGCCAGCAGTGACGCCCAGGGTAGTCAGCCCCAGCATTTT.

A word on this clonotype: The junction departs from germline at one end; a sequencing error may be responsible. The CDR3, as DNA: TGCGCCAGCAGTTATGGTGGTGGGACCCAGTACTTC. Encoded protein: CASSYGGGTQYF. This sequence joins TRBV6-6 and TRBJ2-5; unclear D gene. This CDR3 has 12 residues. Germline-derived CDR1 and CDR2 are MNHNY and SVGAGI (reference sequence).

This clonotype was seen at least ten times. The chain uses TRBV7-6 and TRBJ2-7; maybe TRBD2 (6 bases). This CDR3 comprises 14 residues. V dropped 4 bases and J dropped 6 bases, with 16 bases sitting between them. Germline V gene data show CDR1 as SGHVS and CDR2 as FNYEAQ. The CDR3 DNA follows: TGTGCCAGCAGCTCCCTATCGGGGGTCAGCGAGCAGTACTTC. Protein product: CASSSLSGVSEQYF.

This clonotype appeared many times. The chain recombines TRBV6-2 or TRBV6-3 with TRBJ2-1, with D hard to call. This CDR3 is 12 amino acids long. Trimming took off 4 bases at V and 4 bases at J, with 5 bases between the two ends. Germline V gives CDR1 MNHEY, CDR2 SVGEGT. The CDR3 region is CASSLGYNEQFF. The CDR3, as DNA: TGTGCCAGCAGTTTAGGATACAATGAGCAGTTCTTC.